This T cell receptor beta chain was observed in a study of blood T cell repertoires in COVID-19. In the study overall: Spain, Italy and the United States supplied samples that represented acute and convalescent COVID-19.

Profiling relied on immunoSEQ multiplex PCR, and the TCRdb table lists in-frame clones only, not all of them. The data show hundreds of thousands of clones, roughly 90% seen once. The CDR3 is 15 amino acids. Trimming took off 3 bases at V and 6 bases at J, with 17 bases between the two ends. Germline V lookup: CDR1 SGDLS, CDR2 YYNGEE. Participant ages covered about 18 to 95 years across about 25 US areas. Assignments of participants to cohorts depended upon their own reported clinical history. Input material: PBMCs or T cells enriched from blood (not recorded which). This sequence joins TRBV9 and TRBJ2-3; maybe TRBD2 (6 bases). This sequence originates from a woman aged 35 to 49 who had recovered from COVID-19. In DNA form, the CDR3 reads TGTGCCAGCAGCGCCCTCGGGCTAGCGAGGGATACGCAGTATTTT. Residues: CASSALGLARDTQYF. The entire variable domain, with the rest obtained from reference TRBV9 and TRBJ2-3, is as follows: DSGVTQTPKHLITATGQRVTLRCSPRSGDLSVYWYQQSLDQGLQFLIQYYNGEERAKGNILERFSAQQFPDLHSELNLSSLELGDSALYFCASSALGLARDTQYFGPGTRLTVL.